Listed below are T cell receptor beta chains from one sample, sequenced in a study of blood T cell repertoires in COVID-19. Assay used: immunoSEQ multiplex PCR; TCRdb lists only in-frame clones, some missing. The table records about 42,000 clones, 76% of them present only once. The source material was peripheral blood. Every receptor here comes from a man older than 75 with acute or convalescent COVID-19. Each CDR3 is given with its conserved first and last residue. The D gene is left open where the match is weak. A clone size is listed for some rows: how often the clone was seen (once, few, many), or a class if it is expanded.

few,TRBJ1-5,TRBV28,TRBD1,TGTGCCAGCAGTCCTAGGGGACAGGGATATCAGCCCCAGCATTTT,CASSPRGQGYQPQHF
NA,TRBJ1-5,TRBV7-6,TRBD1,TGTGCCAGCAGCTTAGCCGCAGGGGGCAGCAATCAGCCCCAGCATTTT,CASSLAAGGSNQPQHF
NA,TRBJ2-5,TRBV6-4,NA,TGTGCCAGCAGTGTGGAGGCAGGGGGGGAGACCCAGTACTTC,CASSVEAGGETQYF
few,TRBJ1-1,TRBV6-5,TRBD1,TGTGCCAGCAGTCGAACAGGGGGCATCGCTGAAGCTTTCTTT,CASSRTGGIAEAFF
NA,TRBJ2-1,TRBV4-2,NA,TGTGCCAGCAGCCAAGGGGGGGGCGGATACAATGAGCAGTTCTTC,CASSQGGGGYNEQFF
many,TRBJ1-2,TRBV7-3,TRBD1,TGTGCCAGCAGCCAACCGGGACAGGTCGCCTCCGGCTACACCTTC,CASSQPGQVASGYTF
NA,TRBJ2-3,TRBV7-6,NA,TGTGCCAGCAGCTTAGCGGGAGTTGGCACAGATACGCAGTATTTT,CASSLAGVGTDTQYF
NA,TRBJ1-4,TRBV5-1,NA,TGCGCCAGCAGCTTGTCATCGGTCTCTAATGAAAAACTGTTTTTT,CASSLSSVSNEKLFF
NA,TRBJ2-5,TRBV3-1/TRBV3-2,NA,TGTGCCAGCAGCCAAGACCGAGAGACCCAGTACTTC,CASSQDRETQYF
NA,TRBJ1-4,TRBV6-4,NA,TGTGCCAGCAGTGGACAGACGGGTGAAAAACTGTTTTTT,CASSGQTGEKLFF